The 14 T cell receptor beta chains given below trace back to one sample, sequenced in a study of metastatic and nonmetastatic thyroid tumors. TCRdb reprocessed the PCR reads using MiXCR. The data show fewer than 45,000 clones, about 13% seen once. All patients reached thyroid surgery having received no treatment beforehand. The sequenced material came from blood. The receptor source for this set is a female donor with papillary thyroid cancer or a benign thyroid nodule (not recorded which). Some clones in this sample may be carry-over from other donors' samples.

This clone has a count of ten or more. J is TRBJ2-2 and V is TRBV3-1; possibly TRBD1 for D (6 bases). Germline V gene sequence: CDR1 LGHDT, CDR2 YNNKEL (reference sequence). V lost 1 base and J 4 bases, leaving 13 bases between the germline ends. The CDR3 is 16 residues long. CDR3 amino acids: CASSQAMDSSTGELFF. In DNA form, the CDR3 reads TGTGCCAGCAGCCAAGCAATGGACAGCTCCACCGGGGAGCTGTTTTTT.

This clone was seen more than once but under ten times. The chain joins TRBV15 to TRBJ2-7; 12 positions match TRBD1. CDR1 LNHNV and CDR2 YYDKDF come from the germline V gene (reference sequence). The CDR3 extends over 16 amino acids. Losses at the gene ends were 0 bases for V and 5 bases for J; bases not matched to a gene: 5. Here the CDR3 DNA reads TGTGCCACCAGCAGAGAAACCGGGACAGGGGGCGACGAGCAGTACTTC. It codes for CATSRETGTGGDEQYF.

This clone has a count of ten or more. V gene TRBV10-3 combines with J gene TRBJ2-3; D not certain. Trimming removed 0 bases at V and 5 bases at J, with 12 bases between. CDR3 length: 15 residues. Germline V gene lookup returns CDR1 ENHRY and CDR2 SYGVKD. This CDR3 reads CAISESNSLLDTQYF. DNA of the CDR3: TGTGCCATCAGTGAGTCGAACAGCCTGTTAGATACGCAGTATTTT.

In the case of this clone: A much larger clonotype is one base distant, so this may be a read error. The chain has TRBV14 and TRBJ2-2; possibly TRBD2 for D (6 bases). Trimming shortened V by 4 bases and J by 6 bases, and 12 bases separated the two germline ends. Germline CDR1 SGHDN, CDR2 FVKESK. The CDR3 runs 14 residues. The DNA for the CDR3 is TGTGCCAGCAGCCTGACTAGTTCCCCCGGGGAGCTGTTTTTT. This codes for CASSLTSSPGELFF.

Ten or more counts support this clone. The chain recombines TRBV7-8 with TRBJ2-1, with 7 bases that match TRBD2. The V gene's germline CDR1 is SGHVS and CDR2 FQNEAQ. The CDR3 extends over 16 amino acids. Trimming removed 5 bases from V and 6 bases from J; junction bases left unmatched: 13. Here the CDR3 reads CASSLNPAGVRNEQFF. The CDR3 region has the DNA TGTGCCAGCAGCCTGAACCCGGCGGGAGTTCGCAATGAGCAGTTCTTC.

This clone was recorded at least ten times. A read error may produce the germline difference seen at one junction end. This chain uses TRBV29-1 with TRBJ2-7; 7 nucleotides align to TRBD1. The CDR3 is 10 residues long. Germline CDR1 SQVTM, CDR2 ANQGSEA. CDR3 sequence reads: CSVLDRELYF. The CDR3 nucleotides read TGCAGCGTACTAGACAGGGAGCTGTACTTC.

There are many counts of this clone. The V and J genes are TRBV18 and TRBJ1-6; no reliable D call. Trimming stripped 1 base from V and 0 bases from J, with 10 bases between. Germline assignment: CDR1 KGHSH and CDR2 LQKENI. This CDR3 has 17 amino acids. In nucleotides, the CDR3 is TGTGCCAGCTCACCACAGCAAGGCAGCTCCTATAATTCACCCCTCCACTTT. Encoded protein: CASSPQQGSSYNSPLHF.

This clone was detected ten times or more. The chain is built from TRBV27 and TRBJ2-5; maybe TRBD2 (5 bases). CDR1 MNHEY and CDR2 SMNVEV come from the germline V gene (reference sequence). The length of the CDR3 is 13 residues. V lost 5 bases and J lost 3, with 10 bases in between. DNA for the CDR3: TGTGCCAGCAGTGATCGGGATGAAGAGACCCAGTACTTC. Translating gives CASSDRDEETQYF.

Comments on this clone: Germline is not matched at one junction end, which may reflect a read error. The genes are TRBV9 and TRBJ2-1; the D call may be TRBD1 or TRBD2 (5 bases each). Germline lookup yields CDR1 SGDLS and CDR2 YYNGEE. The CDR3 contains 16 residues. CDR3 coding DNA: TGTGCCATCAGCGTAGCTTGGGGACCAGAGGCCCATGAGCAGTTCTTC. It encodes CAISVAWGPEAHEQFF.

This clone was counted at least ten times. The chain's CDR3 is CASSSSGGARTEAFF. As DNA, the CDR3 is TGTGCCAGCAGTTCTTCCGGGGGGGCGAGAACTGAAGCTTTCTTT. The chain uses TRBV28 and TRBJ1-1; D may be TRBD1 (6 bases). Germline V gene lookup returns CDR1 MDHEN and CDR2 SYDVKM. V was cut by 4 bases and J by 5 bases, with 17 bases left in between. This CDR3 comprises 15 residues.

In this sample, this clone turned up many times. The rearrangement uses TRBV28 and TRBJ1-5, with D unresolved. The CDR3 is 13 residues long. The germline V gene has CDR1 MDHEN and CDR2 SYDVKM. Trimming shortened V by 1 base and J by 9 bases, and 10 bases separated the two germline ends. CDR3 protein: CASSLFWAGPQHF. The CDR3 DNA follows: TGTGCCAGCAGTTTATTTTGGGCTGGGCCCCAGCATTTT.

Many counts were recorded for this clone. Within the sample, other DNA sequences also encode this same CDR3. This chain connects TRBV28 to TRBJ2-6; D is ambiguous. The V end was cut by 6 bases, the J end by 4 bases, with 4 bases between. Germline V lookup: CDR1 MDHEN, CDR2 SYDVKM. The CDR3 length is 12 residues. The CDR3, as DNA: TGTGCCAGCAGGCTAGGGGCCAACGTCCTGACTTTC. This sequence encodes CASRLGANVLTF.

This clone has a count of ten or more. The chain combines TRBV7-9 with TRBJ2-3; 10 nucleotides match TRBD2. The germline CDR1 and CDR2 sequences are SEHNR and FQNEAQ (reference sequence). The V gene end was trimmed by 2 bases and the J gene end by 1 base; junction bases not matched to a gene: 0. The CDR3 is made up of 15 amino acids. The CDR3: CASSLLAGGTDTQYF. In DNA, the CDR3 is TGTGCCAGCAGCTTACTAGCGGGAGGCACAGATACGCAGTATTTT.

The sample holds many counts of this clone. V usage is TRBV30 and J usage is TRBJ1-1; D possibly corresponds to TRBD1 (5 bases). CDR3 length: 13 residues. Germline CDR1 is GTSNPN and CDR2 is SVGIG (reference sequence). V was clipped by 4 bases and J by 11 bases, with 20 bases between them. CDR3 in DNA: TGTGCCTGGAAACACGACAGTAGCCTAGCGGCTTTCTTT. Residues: CAWKHDSSLAAFF.